Following are 20 T cell receptor beta chains from one sample sequenced in a study of Ad26.COV2.S vaccination and SARS-CoV-2 variants. Treatment given: around 19 received Ad26.COV2.S at low or high dose, single or two shots; five or six received placebo; per-sample allocation not given. The samples were gathered on day 63 after the first injection of vaccine or placebo. The protocol was immunoSEQ multiplex PCR, while the TCRdb copy is restricted to in-frame clones and leaves out a portion. The data contain hundreds of thousands of clones, about nine tenths of them singletons. This sample comprised peripheral blood, obtained in a trial of Ad26.COV2.S vaccine versus placebo. Receptors were obtained from a person between 18 and 65 years old who received the Ad26.COV2.S COVID-19 vaccine or a placebo.

This chain joins TRBV9 and TRBJ2-2; 11 bases are shared with TRBD2. J gave up 4 bases and V 7 bases, and 6 bases lay outside the gene matches. The CDR3 is 15 residues long. The germline CDR1 and CDR2 sequences are SGDLS and YYNGEE. The CDR3 protein is CASSRGTSGTGELFF. The DNA for the CDR3 is TGTGCCAGCTCCCGGGGGACTAGCGGCACCGGGGAGCTGTTTTTT.

The J gene is TRBJ1-5, the V gene TRBV12-3 or TRBV12-4, with D possibly matching TRBD1 (5 bases). The ends were cut back, 5 bases at V and 4 bases at J, with 9 bases in the middle. The CDR3 consists of 13 residues. The CDR3 loop is CASSSQGNQPQHF. As DNA, the CDR3 is TGTGCCAGCAGTAGTCAGGGAAATCAGCCCCAGCATTTT.

The V call is TRBV4-3, the J call TRBJ2-1, with 8 bases that match TRBD2. The CDR3 totals 17 residues. V was pared by 4 bases and J by 9 bases, with 17 bases of the junction left unmatched. The germline gives CDR1 LGHNA, CDR2 YSLEER. CDR3 sequence: CASSRNTPGLGGFEQFF. The CDR3 DNA is TGCGCCAGCAGCCGGAACACACCGGGACTAGGTGGGTTTGAGCAGTTCTTC.

The V call is TRBV4-1, the J call TRBJ2-7, with a possible D match to TRBD2 (5 bases). V lost 5 bases to trimming and J lost 4 bases, with 9 bases between them. Germline values: CDR1 MGHRA, CDR2 YSYEKL. This CDR3 is 12 amino acids long. CDR3 nucleotides: TGCGCCAGCAGCGCGGGCCCGTACGAGCAGTACTTC. Its translation is CASSAGPYEQYF.

The rearrangement joins TRBV4-1 to TRBJ2-5; weak D call: TRBD2 (6 bases). Between the trimmed V and J ends, which lost 4 bases and 5 bases, there was a span of 14 bases. The CDR3 contains 14 residues. Germline V gene sequence: CDR1 MGHRA, CDR2 YSYEKL. DNA of the CDR3: TGCGCCAGCAGCCGGACTACTCTAACCGAGACCCAGTACTTC. This translates into CASSRTTLTETQYF.

The V and J genes are TRBV27 and TRBJ1-1; D gene uncertain. CDR3 size: 13 residues. Germline V gives CDR1 MNHEY, CDR2 SMNVEV (reference sequence). V was clipped by 4 bases and J by 5 bases, with 11 bases between them. For the CDR3, the DNA is TGTGCCAGCAGTTATGGTGTGTGGACTGAAGCTTTCTTT. Its protein is CASSYGVWTEAFF.

The J gene is TRBJ1-2, the V gene TRBV4-1; 10 bases are a match to TRBD1. V gave up 4 bases and J gave up 6 bases; unmatched junction bases: 2. CDR3 size: 13 residues. The germline V gene has CDR1 MGHRA and CDR2 YSYEKL. The CDR3 nucleotides are TGCGCCAGCAGCCGCGGGACAGGGGATGGCTACACCTTC. It codes for CASSRGTGDGYTF.

CDR3 amino acids: CASSYGQIEQFF. The CDR3 coding sequence is TGTGCCAGCAGTTACGGGCAGATTGAGCAGTTCTTC. The genes are TRBV6-2 or TRBV6-3 and TRBJ2-1, with D unresolved. V was clipped by 2 bases and J by 9 bases, with 8 bases between them. The germline V gene encodes CDR1 MNHEY and CDR2 SVGEGT. The CDR3 runs to 12 residues.

V and J are TRBV6-1 and TRBJ2-3; no reliable D call. Germline V gene sequence: CDR1 MNHNS, CDR2 SASEGT. The CDR3 is made up of 17 amino acids. Trimming took 4 bases from V and 2 from J, leaving 19 bases between them. The CDR3 bases are TGTGCCAGCAGTGGGGTTAATGTTAGGAGTTCCACAGATACGCAGTATTTT. Translating gives CASSGVNVRSSTDTQYF.

The chain carries TRBV11-2 and TRBJ2-3, with D maybe TRBD2 (7 bases). CDR1 and CDR2 (germline): SGHAT, FQNNGV. The V end lost 5 bases, the J end lost 0 bases, and 18 bases lay between the germline ends. CDR3 size: 17 residues. CDR3 DNA: TGTGCCAGCAGCCAGGGGCGGGGGCCCACTAGCACAGATACGCAGTATTTT. Protein product: CASSQGRGPTSTDTQYF.

The chain links TRBV4-3 to TRBJ1-5; no definite D call. The CDR3 is made up of 13 amino acids. Deletions cut 0 bases from V and 7 bases from J, with 7 bases between. Germline CDR1 LGHNA, CDR2 YSLEER. The CDR3 DNA reads as TGCGCCAGCAGCCAAGATCTAGGGCAGCCCCAGCATTTT. Protein product: CASSQDLGQPQHF.

As to this clone: The sample carries other DNA sequences with the same CDR3. V gene TRBV5-6 combines with J gene TRBJ2-7, with a possible D match to TRBD2 (5 bases). Germline V lookup: CDR1 SGHDT, CDR2 YYEEEE. This CDR3 region has 13 residues. The germline V and J ends were trimmed by 4 bases and 0 bases, with 8 bases remaining between them. The CDR3 DNA follows: TGTGCCAGCAGCCCCCGGGACTCCTACGAGCAGTACTTC. Protein product: CASSPRDSYEQYF.

This chain uses TRBV5-1 with TRBJ2-3; TRBD2 matches at 12 bases. The V gene's germline CDR1 is SGHRS and CDR2 YFSETQ. V gave up 4 bases and J gave up 6 bases; unmatched junction bases: 9. The CDR3 consists of 16 residues. The CDR3 region has the DNA TGCGCCAGCAGCGGAACTAGCGGGGGGCCTCGGGATACGCAGTATTTT. This encodes CASSGTSGGPRDTQYF.

This chain uses TRBV7-2 with TRBJ2-3, with 14 nucleotides matching TRBD2. The germline V gene encodes CDR1 SGHTA and CDR2 FQGNSA. The CDR3 has 16 residues. J gave up 9 bases and V 1 base, and 6 bases lay outside the gene matches. CDR3 DNA: TGTGCCAGCAGCTTAGATCGACTAGCGGGGGGGCAGACGCAGTATTTT. Its protein is CASSLDRLAGGQTQYF. Complete variable domain (other parts from reference TRBV7-2 and TRBJ2-3): GAGVSQSPSNKVTEKGKDVELRCDPISGHTALYWYRQSLGQGLEFLIYFQGNSAPDKSGLPSDRFSAERTGGSVSTLTIQRTQQEDSAVYLCASSLDRLAGGQTQYFGPGTRLTVL.

The chain combines TRBV5-1 with TRBJ2-7; the D gene is possibly TRBD1 (6 bases). V was pared by 3 bases and J by 1 base, with 14 bases between. Germline V CDR1 and CDR2: SGHRS, YFSETQ. The CDR3 is 15 residues long. The CDR3 loop reads CASSWGTQGSYEQYF. The CDR3 bases are TGCGCCAGCAGCTGGGGGACACAGGGATCCTACGAGCAGTACTTC.

The rearrangement links TRBV27 to TRBJ2-7, with no clear D. The germline gives CDR1 MNHEY, CDR2 SMNVEV (reference sequence). V gave up 2 bases and J gave up 9 bases, with 14 bases separating them. The CDR3 is 13 amino acids. The CDR3 DNA follows: TGTGCCAGCAGTTTAGCCCCGCCGCTGGGGCAGTACTTC. Protein: CASSLAPPLGQYF.

On this clone: An end of the junction differs from the germline gene, which may be a read error. This chain uses TRBV27 with TRBJ1-3; no reliable D call. CDR1 and CDR2 from the germline V gene are MNHEY and SMNVEV (reference sequence). The CDR3 runs to 15 residues. Here the CDR3 reads CASSYRGSSGNTIYF. The DNA for the CDR3 is TGTGCCAGCAGTTACCGAGGGAGCTCTGGTAACACCATATATTTT.

V is TRBV7-9 and J is TRBJ1-6; 9 bases agree with TRBD1. The CDR3 contains 18 residues. V shed 4 bases and J 0 bases; nucleotides not matched to a gene: 7. Germline CDR1 SEHNR, CDR2 FQNEAQ (reference sequence). CDR3 amino acids: CASSSSGQGVSYNSPLHF. The CDR3 bases are TGTGCCAGCAGCTCCTCGGGACAGGGAGTCTCCTATAATTCACCCCTCCACTTT.

The rearrangement links TRBV2 to TRBJ2-1, with TRBD1 matching 8 bases. The CDR3 covers 15 residues. The ends lost 1 base at V and 8 bases at J; junction bases unmatched: 7. Germline V lookup: CDR1 SNHLY, CDR2 FYNNEI. CDR3 DNA sequence: TGTGCCAGCAGTGAAGGGCAGGGGGCGTGGGATGAGCAGTTCTTC. Amino acid sequence: CASSEGQGAWDEQFF.

The chain has TRBV18 and TRBJ1-1, with 8 bases matching TRBD1. This CDR3 contains 14 residues. CDR1 is KGHSH and CDR2 is LQKENI in the germline V gene. Germline trimming cut 6 bases from V and 5 bases from J; bases unmatched to any gene: 8. CDR3 region: CASSFGQGETEAFF. The CDR3 coding sequence is TGTGCCAGCTCCTTCGGACAGGGAGAAACTGAAGCTTTCTTT.